These 27 T cell receptor beta chains originate from one sample sequenced in a study of Ad26.COV2.S vaccination and SARS-CoV-2 variants. Repertoires were generated with immunoSEQ multiplex PCR, while TCRdb's copy carries only in-frame clones and drops some. The table has nearly 400,000 clones, about 88% seen once. The treatment was: some 20 received Ad26.COV2.S at low or high dose, single or two shots; 5 received placebo; per-sample allocation not given. Samples analyzed were those drawn on day 63 after the first vaccine or placebo injection. Source: peripheral blood, taken in a trial of Ad26.COV2.S vaccine versus placebo. The receptors were sampled from a person aged 18-60 years who received the Ad26.COV2.S COVID-19 vaccine or a placebo.

The rearrangement joins TRBV7-3 to TRBJ2-1, with 8 bases lining up with TRBD1. The CDR3 totals 15 residues. CDR1 and CDR2 (germline): SGHTA, FQGTGA. With V trimmed by 4 bases and J by 3 bases, 5 bases remained unmatched. CDR3 sequence (DNA): TGTGCCAGCAGCTCAGACAGGGGAGGCTACAATGAGCAGTTCTTC. Encoded protein: CASSSDRGGYNEQFF.

The chain uses TRBV27 and TRBJ2-3; 11 nucleotides agree with TRBD2. This CDR3 has 18 residues. J gave up 2 bases and V 5 bases, and 12 bases lay outside the gene matches. In germline, CDR1 is MNHEY, CDR2 SMNVEV (reference sequence). The CDR3 nucleotides are TGTGCCAGCAGTCCCTTTAGCGGGAGGGCCTTGGACACAGATACGCAGTATTTT. Its translation: CASSPFSGRALDTDTQYF.

The chain couples TRBV15 to TRBJ2-1; 10 bases match TRBD2. The J segment lost 7 bases and the V segment lost 0 bases, leaving 6 bases of the junction unmatched. This CDR3 has 16 residues. Germline V CDR1 and CDR2: LNHNV, YYDKDF (reference sequence). In DNA form, the CDR3 reads TGTGCCACCAGCAGAGAAGGTAGCGGGAGGTTGAATGAGCAGTTCTTC. This gives the protein CATSREGSGRLNEQFF.

This chain connects TRBV9 to TRBJ2-2; 11 nucleotides agree with TRBD1. Germline CDR1 is SGDLS and CDR2 is YYNGEE. Unmatched junction bases numbered 7, after V lost 4 bases and J lost 5 bases. CDR3 length: 16 amino acids. CDR3 amino acids: CASSIGQGAGTGELFF. CDR3 DNA sequence: TGTGCCAGCAGCATCGGACAGGGGGCTGGGACCGGGGAGCTGTTTTTT.

This chain uses TRBV15 with TRBJ1-4; 8 positions agree with TRBD1. With V trimmed by 2 bases and J by 8 bases, 7 bases remained unmatched. CDR1 LNHNV and CDR2 YYDKDF come from the germline V gene (reference sequence). The CDR3 consists of 15 residues. CDR3 coding DNA: TGTGCCACCAGCAGACCGCAGGGGGCGAGGGAAAAACTGTTTTTT. Protein sequence: CATSRPQGAREKLFF.

J is TRBJ1-5 and V is TRBV6-5; D ambiguous. Germline V CDR1 and CDR2: MNHEY, SVGAGI. The CDR3 runs to 15 residues. V gave up 0 bases and J gave up 7 bases, with 13 bases separating them. The CDR3 loop is CASSYSWQARQPQHF. In DNA form, the CDR3 reads TGTGCCAGCAGTTACTCGTGGCAGGCGCGCCAGCCCCAGCATTTT.

V and J are TRBV2 and TRBJ1-2; 8 bases agree with TRBD1. V lost 4 bases and J lost 8; bases outside the gene matches: 15. CDR1 is SNHLY, CDR2 FYNNEI, per germline. The CDR3 consists of 16 residues. The CDR3 DNA is TGTGCCAGCAGTGCTTCCGTTGGGGGCAGGGGGCCCGGCTACACCTTC. This encodes CASSASVGGRGPGYTF. The full variable domain, completed using reference TRBV2 and TRBJ1-2, is EPEVTQTPSHQVTQMGQEVILRCVPISNHLYFYWYRQILGQKVEFLVSFYNNEISEKSEIFDDQFSVERPDGSNFTLKIRSTKLEDSAMYFCASSASVGGRGPGYTFGSGTRLTVV.

The chain carries TRBV6-6 and TRBJ2-2; TRBD2 matches at 10 bases. CDR3 length: 16 residues. CDR1 MNHNY and CDR2 SVGAGI come from the germline V gene (reference sequence). The trim removed 4 bases at V and 2 bases at J, leaving 4 bases unmatched. The CDR3 is CASSFGLAANTGELFF. Here the CDR3 DNA reads TGTGCCAGCAGTTTCGGACTAGCGGCAAACACCGGGGAGCTGTTTTTT.

The chain is built from TRBV4-3 and TRBJ2-1, with D perhaps TRBD1 (5 bases). V was pared by 1 base and J by 9 bases, with 13 bases between. Per germline, CDR1 LGHNA and CDR2 YSLEER. The CDR3 sequence is 14 residues long. The DNA for the CDR3 is TGCGCCAGCAGCCAAGGAGTCCAGGGCACTGAGCAGTTCTTC. Translating gives CASSQGVQGTEQFF.

The V gene is TRBV28, the J gene TRBJ1-2; unclear D gene. Germline-derived CDR1 and CDR2 are MDHEN and SYDVKM. V dropped 3 bases and J dropped 2 bases, with 4 bases sitting between them. The CDR3 covers 12 residues. The CDR3, as DNA: TGTGCCAGCAGTTTTAGGAACTATGGCTACACCTTC. As protein: CASSFRNYGYTF.

The J gene is TRBJ1-2, the V gene TRBV6-1; D is uncertain. The CDR3 consists of 13 residues. Per the germline V gene, CDR1 is MNHNS and CDR2 is SASEGT. The V end lost 2 bases, the J end lost 4 bases, and 8 bases lay between the germline ends. The CDR3 region has the DNA TGTGCCAGCAGTGAATCCGGAACCTATGGCTACACCTTC. This gives the protein CASSESGTYGYTF.

The chain joins TRBV28 to TRBJ1-1; weak D call: TRBD1 (6 bases). Trimming shortened V by 6 bases and J by 4 bases, and 12 bases separated the two germline ends. Germline V gene lookup returns CDR1 MDHEN and CDR2 SYDVKM. The CDR3 contains 13 residues. The CDR3 loop is CASRSTGPTEAFF. The CDR3 DNA follows: TGTGCCAGCAGGTCCACAGGGCCCACTGAAGCTTTCTTT.

This clone came up once. The chain carries TRBV2 and TRBJ2-7; the match to TRBD1 covers 10 bases. Germline CDR1 is SNHLY and CDR2 is FYNNEI. V was pared by 6 bases and J by 5 bases, with 10 bases of the junction left unmatched. The CDR3 sequence is 15 residues long. Here the CDR3 DNA reads TGTGCCAGCAGATCTACCGGGACAGGGGTCCACGAGCAGTACTTC. Its translation is CASRSTGTGVHEQYF.

This clone was found many times. The CDR3 DNA reads as TGCGCCAGCACCCGAGGACCCTTTCGTCCAGCCTACGAGCAGTACTTC. Its protein is CASTRGPFRPAYEQYF. V and J are TRBV10-1 and TRBJ2-7, with D hard to call. Trimming took 7 bases from V and 2 from J, leaving 21 bases between them. The germline gives CDR1 WNHNN, CDR2 SYGVQD (reference sequence). The CDR3 totals 16 residues.

This clone turned up a few times. Other DNA sequences in this sample translate to the same CDR3. The chain employs TRBV28 and TRBJ2-2; D is ambiguous. This CDR3 is 12 amino acids long. V was cut by 2 bases and J by 5 bases, with 3 bases left in between. The V gene's germline CDR1 is MDHEN and CDR2 SYDVKM. CDR3: CASSLRTGELFF. The CDR3 coding sequence is TGTGCCAGCAGTTTAAGGACCGGGGAGCTGTTTTTT.

This clone was recorded a few times. The gene calls are TRBV4-1 and TRBJ1-3, with D tentatively TRBD1 (6 bases). V shed 0 bases and J shed 7 bases, with 16 bases lying between them. CDR1 and CDR2 (germline): MGHRA, YSYEKL. The CDR3 sequence is 16 residues long. The CDR3 spells CASSQDGGGRGNTIYF. The CDR3 bases are TGCGCCAGCAGCCAAGACGGTGGGGGCCGCGGGAACACCATATATTTT.

The chain carries TRBV7-8 and TRBJ2-7; 7 bases fit TRBD2. Germline assignment: CDR1 SGHVS and CDR2 FQNEAQ. This CDR3 comprises 15 residues. V trimming: 1 base; J trimming: 4 bases; junction bases outside the gene matches: 7. The CDR3 here is CASSLGAGRVYEQYF. The CDR3 nucleotides read TGTGCCAGCAGCTTAGGAGCAGGGAGGGTGTACGAGCAGTACTTC.

This clone was recorded at least ten times. CDR3 sequence: CASSESPDKIYGYTF. CDR3 DNA: TGTGCCAGCAGTGAGAGCCCGGACAAGATCTATGGCTACACCTTC. The J gene is TRBJ1-2, the V gene TRBV6-4; TRBD1 might be the D (5 bases). Trimming took off 3 bases at V and 4 bases at J, with 15 bases between the two ends. The CDR3 has 15 amino acids. Germline CDR1 reads MRHNA; CDR2 reads SNTAGT.

This clone appeared a few times. V is TRBV7-6 and J is TRBJ1-5; no clear D gene. The V gene lost 0 bases and the J gene lost 2 bases, with 11 bases spanning the gap. This CDR3 is 16 amino acids long. The germline gives CDR1 SGHVS, CDR2 FNYEAQ. The CDR3 coding sequence is TGTGCCAGCAGCTTAGCGAACGGGATGGGCAATCAGCCCCAGCATTTT. Translation gives CASSLANGMGNQPQHF.

This clone appeared a single time. This chain joins TRBV7-9 and TRBJ2-7; TRBD1 agrees at 9 bases. Trimming took 9 bases from V and 3 from J; bases not matched to a gene: 6. The CDR3 spans 13 residues. The germline V gene has CDR1 SEHNR and CDR2 FQNEAQ (reference sequence). The CDR3 DNA reads as TGTGCCAGTCAAGACAGGGGGAACTACGAGCAGTACTTC. It specifies CASQDRGNYEQYF.

The chain carries TRBV28 and TRBJ1-6; 8 positions agree with TRBD1. CDR3 length: 16 residues. Germline trimming cut 5 bases from V and 4 bases from J; bases unmatched to any gene: 7. Germline loops: CDR1 MDHEN, CDR2 SYDVKM. The CDR3 is CASSTVTGAYNSPLHF. The CDR3 region has the DNA TGTGCCAGCAGTACCGTGACAGGGGCGTATAATTCACCCCTCCACTTT.

The chain carries TRBV19 and TRBJ2-2; TRBD2 matches at 10 bases. The germline V gene has CDR1 LNHDA and CDR2 SQIVND (reference sequence). The CDR3 extends over 13 amino acids. V gave up 7 bases and J gave up 7 bases; unmatched junction bases: 3. The chain's CDR3 is CASKREGSGELFF. The CDR3 coding sequence is TGTGCCAGTAAGCGGGAGGGAAGCGGGGAGCTGTTTTTT.

This clone has only one observation. The V gene is TRBV4-1, the J gene TRBJ1-4, with 8 nucleotides matching TRBD1. The CDR3 length is 16 residues. Unmatched junction bases numbered 16, after V lost 6 bases and J lost 10 bases. CDR1 and CDR2 from the germline V gene are MGHRA and YSYEKL. CDR3 amino acids: CASREGRGTGSVKLFF. The CDR3 region has the DNA TGCGCCAGCAGGGAGGGGAGGGGGACAGGAAGTGTAAAACTGTTTTTT.

The CDR3 DNA sequence: TGTGCCAGCAGCTTAGGGGGACAGGGTACCTACGAGCAGTACTTC. It specifies CASSLGGQGTYEQYF. This chain connects TRBV7-9 to TRBJ2-7; 9 bases fit TRBD1. V lost 1 base and J lost 2; bases outside the gene matches: 3. This CDR3 comprises 15 residues. CDR1 is SEHNR, CDR2 FQNEAQ, per germline (reference sequence).

The chain carries TRBV27 and TRBJ1-6, with D tentatively TRBD1 (6 bases). Trimming removed 5 bases from V and 5 bases from J, with 16 bases in between. In germline, CDR1 is MNHEY, CDR2 SMNVEV (reference sequence). The CDR3 runs 16 residues. This chain's CDR3 is CASSPKTGTHNSPLHF. CDR3 nucleotides: TGTGCCAGCAGTCCAAAGACCGGGACACATAATTCACCCCTCCACTTT.

This sequence joins TRBV5-5 and TRBJ1-5, with 9 bases matching TRBD1. CDR3 length equals 16 residues. J lost 1 base, V lost 4 bases, and 6 bases had no gene match. Germline V CDR1 and CDR2: SGHKS, YYEKEE (reference sequence). The CDR3, as DNA: TGTGCCAGCAGCCAGGACAGGGGTTCCAGCAATCAGCCCCAGCATTTT. Protein: CASSQDRGSSNQPQHF.

V and J are TRBV11-2 and TRBJ2-2; TRBD2 is a possible D gene (5 bases). Trimming pared 5 bases from V and 5 bases from J, leaving 15 bases between. The germline V gene has CDR1 SGHAT and CDR2 FQNNGV. CDR3 size: 15 residues. The chain's CDR3 is CASSPRGMRTGELFF. DNA of the CDR3: TGTGCCAGCAGCCCCCGGGGTATGCGGACCGGGGAGCTGTTTTTT.